A selection of T cell receptor beta chains follows, all from one sample in a study of radiotherapy plus CTLA-4 blockade in lung cancer. Profiling relied on immunoSEQ multiplex PCR, and the TCRdb table lists in-frame clones only, not all of them. The data hold some 77,000 clones, with around 85% observed a single time. Sample: peripheral blood, taken from a patient treated with radiotherapy plus ipilimumab. These receptors all come from a human donor with non-small cell lung cancer who had a partial response to radiotherapy plus ipilimumab. The CDR3 runs from the conserved cysteine through the conserved F or W. The order of the fields is CDR3 DNA, CDR3 protein, CDR3 length, D gene, clone size, V gene, J gene. A D gene is named only where the DNA matches it firmly. Only part of the rows carry a size: once, few, many, or a class if the clone is expanded.

TGTGCCAGCAGTTCCCCCAGGGTGAGCTATGGCTACACCTTC	CASSSPRVSYGYTF	14	-	-	TRBV6-1	TRBJ1-2
TGTGCCAGCAGCGTAGAGGTTATAAGCGCAGATACGCAGTATTTT	CASSVEVISADTQYF	15	-	-	TRBV9	TRBJ2-3
TGTGCCAGCAGTGGCGACAGGGGGCATCAGCCCCAGCATTTT	CASSGDRGHQPQHF	14	TRBD1	-	TRBV6-1	TRBJ1-5
TGTGCCAGCAGTGAAACTAGCGGTGACGAGACCCAGTACTTC	CASSETSGDETQYF	14	TRBD2	-	TRBV6-4	TRBJ2-5
TGTGCCAGTAGTAAAGCGGGAGGGGAGCACACCGGGGAGCTGTTTTTT	CASSKAGGEHTGELFF	16	TRBD2	once	TRBV19	TRBJ2-2
TGTGCCAGCAGCTTAGTGACGGGAGGGCCGGAGACCCAGTACTTC	CASSLVTGGPETQYF	15	TRBD2	-	TRBV7-2	TRBJ2-5
TGTGCCAGTAGTTCCTGGACAGGGATGACTGAAGCTTTCTTT	CASSSWTGMTEAFF	14	TRBD1	few	TRBV19	TRBJ1-1
TGTGCCATCACGGCCAGGGGTCCGGTTGTGAATGGAAACACCATATATTTT	CAITARGPVVNGNTIYF	17	-	-	TRBV10-3	TRBJ1-3
TGTGCCAGCAGCTTGATCGCAAAGAGCTACGAGCAGTACTTC	CASSLIAKSYEQYF	14	-	-	TRBV7-9	TRBJ2-7
TGTGCCAGTAGACTAGCGGGCCAGCAGGGTGAGCAGTTCTTC	CASRLAGQQGEQFF	14	TRBD2	-	TRBV5-8	TRBJ2-1
TGTGCCAGCAGCCTGGGGGCGGGGGGCAGGACAGATACGCAGTATTTT	CASSLGAGGRTDTQYF	16	TRBD2	-	TRBV5-4	TRBJ2-3
TGTGCCAGCAGCTTAGTTTCCGCTTTCAGGGCCAAAAACATTCAGTACTTC	CASSLVSAFRAKNIQYF	17	-	-	TRBV7-2	TRBJ2-4
TGCGCCAGCAGCCCTCGAAGCGCGGGACAGGGCTCCTACGAGCAGTACTTC	CASSPRSAGQGSYEQYF	17	TRBD1	-	TRBV5-1	TRBJ2-7
TGTGCCAGCAGTCTACCGCCCGGCTACACCTTC	CASSLPPGYTF	11	-	-	TRBV6-1	TRBJ1-2
TGCGCCAGCAGCGAAAACAGGGAAGGTTCACCCCTCCACTTT	CASSENREGSPLHF	14	-	-	TRBV10-1	TRBJ1-6
TGTGCCAGCAGCTTAGGACAGGTGACATACGAGCAGTACTTC	CASSLGQVTYEQYF	14	-	few	TRBV7-6	TRBJ2-7
TGTGCCAGCAGTGATACGACAAAAGGGGCGAATCAGCCCCAGCATTTT	CASSDTTKGANQPQHF	16	-	-	TRBV25-1	TRBJ1-5
TGTGCCAGCAGTGAATCGCCCGGGACTAGCGGGGAGACCCAGTACTTC	CASSESPGTSGETQYF	16	TRBD2	-	TRBV6-1	TRBJ2-5
TGTGCCAGCAGCTCAACAGGGCCATTCCTTGGGAATGAGCAGTTCTTC	CASSSTGPFLGNEQFF	16	-	-	TRBV9	TRBJ2-1
TGTGCCAGTAGTATCTTACTTGTGAACACTGAAGCTTTCTTT	CASSILLVNTEAFF	14	-	-	TRBV19	TRBJ1-1
TGTGCCAGCAGCTTAGGGGGAGCGCGGGACGGCTACACCTTC	CASSLGGARDGYTF	14	-	-	TRBV7-2	TRBJ1-2
TGTGCCAGCAGCGCCCGGGACTACTCCTACAATGAGCAGTTCTTC	CASSARDYSYNEQFF	15	TRBD2	-	TRBV9	TRBJ2-1
TGCGCCAGCAGCCAAGAAGTAGCGGGGAGTTCACCCCTCCACTTT	CASSQEVAGSSPLHF	15	-	-	TRBV4-1	TRBJ1-6
TGTGCCTGGAGTGAGGGGGTTAACTACAATGAGCAGTTCTTC	CAWSEGVNYNEQFF	14	-	-	TRBV30	TRBJ2-1
TGTGCCAGCAGCTTAGCTTTGGGCGGGGCGAACACAGATACGCAGTATTTT	CASSLALGGANTDTQYF	17	-	-	TRBV11-3	TRBJ2-3
TGTGCCAGCAGCTTAGGAAACATTTGGGCGTCTGGGGCCAACGTCCTGACTTTC	CASSLGNIWASGANVLTF	18	-	-	TRBV13	TRBJ2-6
TGTGCCAGCAGCTACCAGACTAGCGGAGCGGATACGCAGTATTTT	CASSYQTSGADTQYF	15	TRBD2	-	TRBV7-9	TRBJ2-3
TGTGCCAGCAGCCACCCCTCGACAGACCCCACAGATACGCAGTATTTT	CASSHPSTDPTDTQYF	16	-	-	TRBV14	TRBJ2-3
TGCGCCAGCAGCCAAGATGGACTTACATTCGGTGAGCAGTTCTTC	CASSQDGLTFGEQFF	15	-	-	TRBV4-3	TRBJ2-1
TGTGCCAGCAGCCAAAGCTACACCGGGGAGCTGTTTTTT	CASSQSYTGELFF	13	-	few	TRBV6-5	TRBJ2-2
TGTGCCAGCAGCCAAACCACCGGCGGGAGGGCCCCCAATGAGCAGTTCTTC	CASSQTTGGRAPNEQFF	17	TRBD2	-	TRBV4-2	TRBJ2-1
TGCGCCAGCAGCTCGGGTGAGGGGGCCTACGAGCAGTACTTC	CASSSGEGAYEQYF	14	-	-	TRBV5-1	TRBJ2-7
TGTGCCAGCAGCGAGAGACAGGATAGCAATCAGCCCCAGCATTTT	CASSERQDSNQPQHF	15	-	-	TRBV5-6	TRBJ1-5
TGTGCCAGCATCCCGGCGGGGGGACAGGGGGCAGAGCAGTTCTTC	CASIPAGGQGAEQFF	15	TRBD1	-	TRBV7-2	TRBJ2-1
TGTGCCAGCAGCTCTCAGATTATCAATGAGCAGTTCTTC	CASSSQIINEQFF	13	-	-	TRBV7-3	TRBJ2-1
TGTGCCAGCAGCTTAGACCCGGCCGGGTCGGGCTCCTACAATGAGCAGTTCTTC	CASSLDPAGSGSYNEQFF	18	-	-	TRBV7-2	TRBJ2-1
TGTGCCAGTAGTAAACCGGACAGTAGTCCTGAAGCTTTCTTT	CASSKPDSSPEAFF	14	-	once	TRBV19	TRBJ1-1
TGCGCCAGCAGCCCCGAGGCGGGTGGGGTTGGCTACGAGCAGTACTTC	CASSPEAGGVGYEQYF	16	-	-	TRBV5-1	TRBJ2-7
TGTGCCAGCACCTCGTGGCAGTCACAGGGGGATGAGCAGTTCTTC	CASTSWQSQGDEQFF	15	TRBD1	-	TRBV6-1	TRBJ2-1
TGTGCCATCACCGCGGTGGGGGGGCAAAGCACCGGGGAGCTGTTTTTT	CAITAVGGQSTGELFF	16	-	-	TRBV10-3	TRBJ2-2
TGTGCCAGCAGCCCAGGGCTGCAAGAGACCCAGTACTTC	CASSPGLQETQYF	13	-	-	TRBV7-2	TRBJ2-5
TGTGCCAGCAGCACTGACAGGGAGTACGTCACTGAAGCTTTCTTT	CASSTDREYVTEAFF	15	TRBD1	once	TRBV27	TRBJ1-1
TGTGCCAGCTCACCACCGGAGACGGGACTAGCGGGACTCAAGTTCTTC	CASSPPETGLAGLKFF	16	TRBD2	-	TRBV18	TRBJ2-1
TGTGCCAGTAGTCCTCACGGGACTAGCGGGACGAGCACAGATACGCAGTATTTT	CASSPHGTSGTSTDTQYF	18	TRBD2	-	TRBV19	TRBJ2-3
TGTGCCAGTAGTATTGCCCGAGGGCGCACCGGGGAGCTGTTTTTT	CASSIARGRTGELFF	15	-	-	TRBV19	TRBJ2-2
TGTGCCAGCAGTTCCCCGGGACTAACCTACAATGAGCAGTTCTTC	CASSSPGLTYNEQFF	15	TRBD2	few	TRBV6-6	TRBJ2-1
TGTGCCAGCAGCGTAGGGAGCTCTGGGGCCAACGTCCTGACTTTC	CASSVGSSGANVLTF	15	-	-	TRBV9	TRBJ2-6